This T cell receptor (beta chain) was retrieved from a study of OX40 agonist ivuxolimab in advanced cancers. Study details: Patients received ivuxolimab, an intravenous treatment, every 2 weeks at 0.01 to 10 mg/kg. Mean age 60 years, range 23 to 79; around 80% male. Therapy given before enrollment (anti-PD-1, anti-PD-L1 or anti-CTLA-4) was allowed, and around 44% had some.

V dropped 3 bases and J dropped 5 bases, with 14 bases sitting between them. This CDR3 has 15 amino acids. The germline V gene encodes CDR1 KGHSH and CDR2 LQKENI. Some clones are missing from TCRdb's copy, which holds only in-frame ones; the method was immunoSEQ multiplex PCR. The data show 45,000 to 60,000 clones, with about 76% seen just once and about 1.2% held by the top ten. The source was CD4+ or CD8+ T cells sorted from blood, collected in a trial of the OX40 agonist ivuxolimab. The TCR comes from an adult with an advanced solid tumor such as melanoma, head and neck, liver or kidney cancer. The V gene is TRBV18, the J gene TRBJ1-5; D remains unclear. This CDR3 is CASSPAGRADQPQHF. CDR3 bases: TGTGCCAGCTCACCGGCGGGGAGGGCGGATCAGCCCCAGCATTTT.